Below are 9 T cell receptor beta chains sequenced from a single sample in a study of cytomegalovirus exposure and HLA in healthy donors. Primers for the PCR totalled 60 Vbeta and 13 Jbeta. Sequencing used immunoSEQ multiplex PCR; TCRdb keeps in-frame clones, though not all of them. The table records more than 110,000 clones, roughly 76% of them present only once. The sequenced sample was PBMCs. The receptors were sampled from a young man in good health and CMV-seronegative.

The chain links TRBV27 to TRBJ2-7; 9 bases fit TRBD2. This CDR3 is built from 14 residues. The germline CDR1 and CDR2 sequences are MNHEY and SMNVEV (reference sequence). Trimming at V came to 6 bases and at J to 4 bases, leaving 7 bases not matched to a gene. In DNA form, the CDR3 reads TGTGCCAGCAGAATAGCGGGGGCTCTTTACGAGCAGTACTTC. Residues: CASRIAGALYEQYF.

The V call is TRBV11-3, the J call TRBJ2-3; D possibly corresponds to TRBD1 (5 bases). CDR1 and CDR2 (germline): SGHNT, YENEEA. V lost 5 bases and J lost 5, with 14 bases in between. The CDR3 sequence is 14 residues long. The CDR3 DNA sequence: TGTGCCAGCAGCCCCCTGCAGGGCCGAGATACGCAGTATTTT. It is translated as CASSPLQGRDTQYF.

The V and J genes are TRBV2 and TRBJ1-1; 8 bases fit TRBD1. CDR3 length equals 15 residues. V shed 6 bases and J 1 base; nucleotides not matched to a gene: 7. The germline V gene has CDR1 SNHLY and CDR2 FYNNEI. CDR3 region: CASRNPGQANTEAFF. The CDR3 DNA reads as TGTGCCAGCAGGAACCCGGGACAGGCGAACACTGAAGCTTTCTTT.

This clone was counted between two and nine times. The chain uses TRBV13 and TRBJ2-5; D uncertain. Matching the DNA end better, TRBJ2-7 makes the J call doubtful. CDR1 and CDR2 from the germline V gene are PRHDT and FYEKMQ (reference sequence). The CDR3 runs to 14 residues. CDR3 DNA: TGTGCCAGCAGCTTAAGTGGAGAAACCTACGAGCAGTACTTC. Amino acids: CASSLSGETYEQYF.

This clone was seen more than once but under ten times. This chain joins TRBV6-1 and TRBJ2-3, with TRBD1 identical over 8 bases. V was pared by 6 bases and J by 4 bases, with 9 bases of the junction left unmatched. The CDR3 covers 15 residues. Germline loops: CDR1 MNHNS, CDR2 SASEGT. CDR3 sequence reads: CASRHDRGNADTQYF. CDR3 in DNA: TGTGCCAGCAGACACGACAGGGGTAACGCAGATACGCAGTATTTT.

The rearrangement links TRBV5-6 to TRBJ2-1, with 7 bases aligning to TRBD2. In germline, CDR1 is SGHDT, CDR2 YYEEEE. V dropped 5 bases and J dropped 8; count of bases not matched to a gene: 13. This CDR3 spans 15 amino acids. The CDR3 sequence: CASRSRLAGTHEQFF. The CDR3 DNA reads as TGTGCCAGCAGGTCGAGACTAGCAGGGACGCATGAGCAGTTCTTC.

This chain uses TRBV5-6 with TRBJ2-1; 14 nucleotides match TRBD2. Germline values: CDR1 SGHDT, CDR2 YYEEEE. The V gene end was trimmed by 4 bases and the J gene end by 7 bases; junction bases not matched to a gene: 7. The CDR3 runs 16 residues. The CDR3: CASSATGTSGSNEQFF. The CDR3 bases are TGTGCCAGCAGCGCAACCGGGACTAGCGGGAGTAATGAGCAGTTCTTC. Looking up the rest from reference TRBV5-6 and TRBJ2-1 gives the full variable domain: DAGVTQSPTHLIKTRGQQVTLRCSPKSGHDTVSWYQQALGQGPQFIFQYYEEEERQRGNFPDRFSGHQFPNYSSELNVNALLLGDSALYLCASSATGTSGSNEQFFGPGTRLTVL.

This sequence joins TRBV2 and TRBJ1-1; 9 nucleotides line up with TRBD1. The CDR3 is made up of 13 amino acids. Germline loops: CDR1 SNHLY, CDR2 FYNNEI. The J segment lost 5 bases and the V segment lost 4 bases, leaving 2 bases of the junction unmatched. The CDR3, as DNA: TGTGCCAGCAGTGGACAGGGGGTGACTGAAGCTTTCTTT. It is translated as CASSGQGVTEAFF.

The rearrangement joins TRBV4-1 to TRBJ2-3; TRBD1 matches 7 bases. The CDR3 is 14 residues long. Trimming took 6 bases from V and 2 from J; bases not matched to a gene: 5. Germline V gene data show CDR1 as MGHRA and CDR2 as YSYEKL. CDR3 region: CASRVGQTTDTQYF. DNA for the CDR3: TGCGCCAGCAGAGTGGGACAGACCACAGATACGCAGTATTTT.